The 24 T cell receptor beta chains below come from one sample, sequenced in a study of long-term antiretroviral therapy in people with HIV. The immunoSEQ assay was v3.0, run at survey level. Repertoires were generated with immunoSEQ multiplex PCR, while TCRdb's copy carries only in-frame clones and drops some. Here the sample spans around 25,000 clones, roughly 77% being singletons. The input for sequencing was unsorted PBMCs, taken 4.4 years after starting antiretroviral therapy. The source of these receptors is a young man with HIV.

The chain uses TRBV11-2 and TRBJ2-3, with TRBD2 matching 8 bases. The CDR3 length is 18 residues. The germline V gene encodes CDR1 SGHAT and CDR2 FQNNGV. J was trimmed by 6 bases and V by 0 bases; bases with no gene match: 14. The CDR3 DNA is TGTGCCAGCAGCTTAGATCAGCTAGCGGGCCGGGTGAGGGATACGCAGTATTTT. Translated: CASSLDQLAGRVRDTQYF.

This clone appeared a single time. The chain recombines TRBV7-9 with TRBJ2-6; a possible D gene is TRBD2 (6 bases). CDR1 is SEHNR, CDR2 FQNEAQ, per germline (reference sequence). Trimming stripped 6 bases from V and 0 bases from J, with 21 bases between. The CDR3 covers 19 residues. The CDR3 spells CASRPLDRRGDSGANVLTF. CDR3 nucleotide sequence: TGTGCCAGCAGACCCCTCGACCGTCGCGGGGACTCTGGGGCCAACGTCCTGACTTTC.

The chain recombines TRBV25-1 with TRBJ2-7, with 8 bases matching TRBD1. Germline assignment: CDR1 MGHDK and CDR2 SYGVNS. The CDR3 covers 15 residues. The V gene end was trimmed by 1 base and the J gene end by 4 bases; junction bases not matched to a gene: 6. CDR3: CASSESGDRGYEQYF. DNA of the CDR3: TGTGCCAGCAGTGAATCAGGAGACAGGGGTTACGAGCAGTACTTC.

This clone was picked up one time. This chain connects TRBV5-6 to TRBJ2-5; D gene uncertain. CDR1 SGHDT and CDR2 YYEEEE come from the germline V gene. V was trimmed by 0 bases and J by 4 bases, leaving 7 bases between them. CDR3 length: 13 amino acids. The CDR3 is CASSLASGETQYF. As DNA, the CDR3 is TGTGCCAGCAGCTTGGCATCGGGAGAGACCCAGTACTTC.

The rearrangement links TRBV11-2 to TRBJ2-1; TRBD2 agrees at 7 bases. V shed 5 bases, J shed 7 bases, and the junction held 14 bases outside the gene matches. Germline lookup yields CDR1 SGHAT and CDR2 FQNNGV. CDR3 length: 16 residues. The DNA of the CDR3 is TGTGCCAGCAGCGGGGGGGTAGGGGCGGGGCTTAATGAGCAGTTCTTC. It yields the protein CASSGGVGAGLNEQFF.

Remarks on this clone: At one boundary the junction diverges from the germline segment, which might be a read error. The chain links TRBV7-9 to TRBJ2-3; 8 bases are shared with TRBD2. CDR3 length: 14 residues. The germline CDR1 and CDR2 sequences are SEHNR and FQNEAQ (reference sequence). The CDR3 sequence: CASSLAGREDTQYF. CDR3 bases: TGTGCCAGCAGTTTAGCGGGGAGGGAAGATACGCAGTATTTT.

The chain carries TRBV5-4 and TRBJ2-1, with 8 bases identical to TRBD2. Germline CDR1 SGHNT, CDR2 YYREEE (reference sequence). V shed 2 bases, J shed 2 bases, and the junction held 3 bases outside the gene matches. The CDR3 totals 15 residues. CDR3 region: CASSLAGLAYNEQFF. CDR3 DNA: TGTGCCAGCAGCTTAGCGGGACTAGCCTACAATGAGCAGTTCTTC.

The chain carries TRBV13 and TRBJ2-3; D uncertain. The CDR3 has 14 residues. Germline-derived CDR1 and CDR2 are PRHDT and FYEKMQ (reference sequence). The V end lost 4 bases, the J end lost 4 bases, and 12 bases lay between the germline ends. This chain's CDR3 is CASSSGAGSDTQYF. The CDR3 DNA is TGTGCCAGCAGCTCCGGCGCAGGTTCAGATACGCAGTATTTT.

This rearrangement joins TRBV27 to TRBJ2-6, with D tentatively TRBD1 or TRBD2 (5 bases each). V lost 3 bases and J 0 bases, leaving 12 bases between the germline ends. The germline V gene encodes CDR1 MNHEY and CDR2 SMNVEV (reference sequence). The CDR3 loop spans 17 amino acids. The CDR3 nucleotides read TGTGCCAGCAGTTTCCGGGGCGAGAGCTCTGGGGCCAACGTCCTGACTTTC. Its translation is CASSFRGESSGANVLTF.

This chain links TRBV29-1 with TRBJ1-2, with D tentatively TRBD1 (6 bases). Germline lookup yields CDR1 SQVTM and CDR2 ANQGSEA. This CDR3 is built from 15 residues. The ends were cut back, 3 bases at V and 2 bases at J, with 16 bases in the middle. The CDR3 DNA is TGCAGCGTTGAGAAGGTGGGGGACATGAACTATGGCTACACCTTC. Translation gives CSVEKVGDMNYGYTF.

V gene TRBV5-1 combines with J gene TRBJ2-3; D may correspond to TRBD1 or TRBD2 (6 bases each). V was clipped by 4 bases and J by 6 bases, with 21 bases between them. Germline V CDR1 and CDR2: SGHRS, YFSETQ. The CDR3 spans 16 residues. The CDR3 DNA sequence: TGCGCCAGCAGCCCGGACGGGGGCCCCACGTCCGATACGCAGTATTTT. Amino acid sequence: CASSPDGGPTSDTQYF.

V is TRBV6-5 and J is TRBJ2-7; D unclear. Germline CDR1 reads MNHEY; CDR2 reads SVGAGI. Trimming took 0 bases from V and 5 from J, leaving 14 bases between them. This CDR3 has 15 residues. The CDR3 DNA is TGTGCCAGCAGTTACTCGGTCGATCCCCTCGACGAGCAGTACTTC. Residues: CASSYSVDPLDEQYF.

In this sample, this clone turned up once. The V and J genes are TRBV27 and TRBJ2-7; D gene unclear. CDR1 is MNHEY, CDR2 SMNVEV, per germline (reference sequence). CDR3 length equals 13 residues. V dropped 3 bases and J dropped 8 bases, with 14 bases sitting between them. DNA of the CDR3: TGTGCCAGCAGTTTTCGAGGCGGCGGACAGCAGTACTTC. Encoded protein: CASSFRGGGQQYF.

The rearrangement links TRBV20-1 to TRBJ1-2; D call uncertain. Germline V gene lookup returns CDR1 DFQATT and CDR2 SNEGSKA (reference sequence). V lost 5 bases and J 6 bases, leaving 7 bases between the germline ends. The CDR3 consists of 10 residues. CDR3 in amino acids: CSAVYDGYTF. The DNA of the CDR3 is TGCAGTGCTGTTTACGATGGCTACACCTTC.

V gene TRBV5-1 combines with J gene TRBJ1-5; 8 nucleotides line up with TRBD1. This CDR3 contains 14 residues. The ends lost 4 bases at V and 5 bases at J; junction bases unmatched: 5. CDR1 and CDR2 (germline): SGHRS, YFSETQ. This CDR3 is CASSIGQGDQPQHF. The CDR3 region has the DNA TGCGCCAGCAGCATAGGACAGGGAGATCAGCCCCAGCATTTT.

The CDR3 DNA reads TGCGCCAGCAGCCGAGTGGACAGGAGCTCCTACGAGCAGTACTTC. Its translation: CASSRVDRSSYEQYF. The chain employs TRBV5-1 and TRBJ2-7, with 7 bases identical to TRBD1. The CDR3 has 15 amino acids. V lost 4 bases, J lost 0 bases, and 7 bases stayed unmatched. The V gene's germline CDR1 is SGHRS and CDR2 YFSETQ.

This clone was seen more than once but under ten times. This sequence joins TRBV5-6 and TRBJ2-7; 7 bases are a match to TRBD1. Germline assignment: CDR1 SGHDT and CDR2 YYEEEE. J gave up 5 bases and V 2 bases, and 10 bases lay outside the gene matches. CDR3 length: 15 residues. CDR3 DNA: TGTGCCAGCAGCTTCCTGGACAGGCAGTCTAACGAGCAGTACTTC. This sequence encodes CASSFLDRQSNEQYF.

The chain is built from TRBV7-6 and TRBJ2-7, with D unclear. The CDR3 has 16 residues. Germline V lookup: CDR1 SGHVS, CDR2 FNYEAQ. Between the trimmed V and J ends, which lost 0 bases and 1 base, there was a span of 13 bases. In DNA, the CDR3 is TGTGCCAGCAGCTTAGCCCCAGTGATGGGGTCCTACGAGCAGTACTTC. This translates into CASSLAPVMGSYEQYF.

V is TRBV6-5 and J is TRBJ1-4; weak D call: TRBD1 (6 bases). The CDR3 has 14 amino acids. CDR1 and CDR2 (germline): MNHEY, SVGAGI. Between the trimmed V and J ends, which lost 2 bases and 5 bases, there was a span of 9 bases. The CDR3 nucleotides are TGTGCCAGCAGTTACGGGACATTGAATGAAAAACTGTTTTTT. Protein product: CASSYGTLNEKLFF.

This chain joins TRBV10-3 and TRBJ2-2; D remains unclear. The V gene's germline CDR1 is ENHRY and CDR2 SYGVKD. V was shortened by 4 bases and J by 3 bases, with 9 bases between the two germline ends. The CDR3 covers 14 residues. CDR3 region: CAISARLDTGELFF. The CDR3 coding sequence is TGTGCCATCAGTGCCCGGTTGGACACCGGGGAGCTGTTTTTT.

The chain links TRBV2 to TRBJ1-4; D ambiguous. The germline CDR1 and CDR2 sequences are SNHLY and FYNNEI. V was pared by 5 bases and J by 0 bases, with 10 bases between. The CDR3 contains 15 residues. CDR3 nucleotide sequence: TGTGCCAGCAGTCCCGGGCCATCAACTAATGAAAAACTGTTTTTT. Its translation: CASSPGPSTNEKLFF.

The chain employs TRBV9 and TRBJ1-2; D gene ambiguous. Trimming removed 4 bases from V and 8 bases from J, with 18 bases in between. The CDR3 length is 14 residues. Germline V lookup: CDR1 SGDLS, CDR2 YYNGEE. The CDR3 region has the DNA TGTGCCAGCAGCCCCGGTCCGCCGGTGGACGGCTACACCTTC. Translated: CASSPGPPVDGYTF.

This clone qualifies as medium-sized (0.01 to 0.1%). The chain employs TRBV19 and TRBJ2-1; unclear D gene. The ends were cut back, 5 bases at V and 0 bases at J, with 8 bases in the middle. This CDR3 is 14 amino acids long. CDR1 and CDR2 (germline): LNHDA, SQIVND (reference sequence). Written as DNA, the CDR3 is TGTGCCAGTAGTCTGGGTAGCTCCTACAATGAGCAGTTCTTC. Its translation is CASSLGSSYNEQFF.

This clone was detected once. The CDR3 DNA follows: TGTGCCAGCGGAAGGCGGAGGGCCCCCTACGAGCAGTACTTC. This codes for CASGRRRAPYEQYF. This chain joins TRBV6-5 and TRBJ2-7, with D possibly being TRBD2 (6 bases). The V gene's germline CDR1 is MNHEY and CDR2 SVGAGI. The CDR3 is made up of 14 amino acids. With 8 bases removed from V and 2 bases from J, the gap between germline ends came to 16 bases.